This TCR beta chain was documented in a study of blood T cell repertoires in COVID-19. Across the whole study: There were acute and convalescent COVID-19 samples, and they came from the United States, Italy and Spain. Sample material is recorded as cDNA or gDNA derived from T cells, B-cell-depleted T cells, or PBMCs.

This clone was detected once. CDR1 and CDR2 from the germline V gene are MNHEY and SMNVEV (reference sequence). V was pared by 8 bases and J by 1 base, with 3 bases between. The CDR3 is 12 residues long. In the original workflow: From reference gene primer amplification, estimates of nucleated cell counts were derived. TCRdb keeps only in-frame clones here, not all; method: immunoSEQ multiplex PCR. V and J calls and clone size are given by that table; D and trimming were obtained from the DNA. The data contain 130,000 to 150,000 clones, around 89% of them singletons. The chain joins TRBV27 to TRBJ2-6, with D uncertain. This TCR was recovered from a man younger than 35 with COVID-19, enrolled during active disease. Sequencing was performed on peripheral blood. CDR3 DNA sequence: TGTGCCAGCCGGTCTGGGGCCAACGTCCTGACTTTC. Amino acids: CASRSGANVLTF.